This entry describes one TCR beta chain. The target antigen is unknown. The germline gene is not matched at one end of the junction; a read error may be the cause. This sample was taken from a study of tumor-infiltrating lymphocytes in primary liver carcinoma. About the research overall: Those enrolled were patients of both sexes, who were aged 30 to 69 years.

The CDR3 length is 12 residues. RNA was extracted from whole blood without cell sorting, alongside germline DNA. No treatment had been given to the patients, who were chronically infected with HBV. Study-level results: When set against blood, tumors had a significantly higher top-250-clone fraction (p = 0.039). Between tumor regions, pairs overlapped more than tumor-adjacent and tumor-blood pairs did.

From around 0.5 ug of total RNA, TCR beta-specific cDNA was reverse-transcribed using a constant-region primer. Three nested multiplex PCR rounds, a slightly modified ARM-PCR method, built the TCR beta libraries. For 10 cycles apiece, the opening two PCR rounds ran with TRBV1-TRBV30 forward primers and a C-beta reverse primer. One entry per CDR3 protein, called by TCRdb with MiXCR from the multiplex PCR reads. The table shows more than 150,000 distinct CDR3 sequences, with roughly 60% occurring only once. The rearrangement joins TRBV12-3 or TRBV12-4 to TRBJ2-7; no reliable D call. The sequence was collected from a man between 35 and 55 years old with primary liver carcinoma and hepatitis B virus infection. Sequences were obtained from peripheral blood. The CDR3 sequence: CVSSSLTPEQYF. In DNA form, the CDR3 reads TGTGTCAGCAGTTCCCTGACACCCGAGCAGTACTTC.